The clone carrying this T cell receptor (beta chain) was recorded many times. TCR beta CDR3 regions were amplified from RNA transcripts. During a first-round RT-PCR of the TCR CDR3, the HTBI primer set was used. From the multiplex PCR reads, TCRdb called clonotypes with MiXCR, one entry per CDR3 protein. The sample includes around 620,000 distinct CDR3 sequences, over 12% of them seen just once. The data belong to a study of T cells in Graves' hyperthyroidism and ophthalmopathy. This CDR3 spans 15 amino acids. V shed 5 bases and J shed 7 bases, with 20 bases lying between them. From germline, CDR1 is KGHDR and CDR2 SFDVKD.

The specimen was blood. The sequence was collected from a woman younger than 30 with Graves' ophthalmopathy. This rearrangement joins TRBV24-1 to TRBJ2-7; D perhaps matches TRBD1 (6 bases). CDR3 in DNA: TGTGCCACCAGTGGCACAGGGATACCCCCCTGGGAGCAGTACTTC. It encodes CATSGTGIPPWEQYF.